Listed below are T cell receptor beta chains from one sample, sequenced in a study of T cells after yellow fever vaccination. TCRdb reprocessed the 5' RACE reads with MiXCR, giving one entry per CDR3 protein. The sample has approximately 300,000 distinct CDR3 sequences, approximately 12% seen once. The sample was CD4+ T cells sorted from PBMCs, taken 45 days after the yellow fever booster vaccination. The source of these receptors is a young man who received the YFV17D yellow fever vaccine. CDR3s include the opening cysteine and the closing phenylalanine or tryptophan. The order of the fields is V gene, clone size, J gene, D gene, CDR3 DNA, CDR3 protein. The D gene is left open where the match is weak. The size field is filled for only some rows; it gives once, few, many or a size class.

V: TRBV18
size: NA
J: TRBJ2-7
D: NA
DNA: TGTGCCAGCTCAGGGGGGAGTCAGGGAACCTACGAGCAGTACTTC
CDR3: CASSGGSQGTYEQYF

V: TRBV11-2
size: NA
J: TRBJ1-5
D: NA
DNA: TGTGCCAGCAGCGGGGCGTTCCGTCAGCCCCAGCATTTT
CDR3: CASSGAFRQPQHF

V: TRBV27
size: NA
J: TRBJ1-5
D: NA
DNA: TGTGCCAGCAGGCTCTATAGCAATCAGCCCCAGCATTTT
CDR3: CASRLYSNQPQHF

V: TRBV4-2
size: few
J: TRBJ1-1
D: NA
DNA: TGTGCCAGCAGCCAAGATTACCGGGGGGACACTGAAGCTTTCTTT
CDR3: CASSQDYRGDTEAFF

V: TRBV27
size: few
J: TRBJ2-3
D: NA
DNA: TGTGCCAGCAGTCAAAGCACAGATACGCAGTATTTT
CDR3: CASSQSTDTQYF

V: TRBV4-2
size: few
J: TRBJ2-3
D: NA
DNA: TGTGCCAGCAGCGTCTTCGGGGGTCCTCAGCCGCAGTATTTT
CDR3: CASSVFGGPQPQYF

V: TRBV6-1
size: NA
J: TRBJ2-2
D: NA
DNA: TGTGATAGGGACTTCGCGAACACCGGGGAGCTGTTTTTT
CDR3: CDRDFANTGELFF

V: TRBV4-1
size: NA
J: TRBJ2-2
D: TRBD1
DNA: TGCGCCAGCAGCTTAAAAAAGCGGACAGGGTTTGACACCGGGGAGCTGTTTTTT
CDR3: CASSLKKRTGFDTGELFF

V: TRBV20-1
size: few
J: TRBJ1-2
D: NA
DNA: TGCAGTGCTAGTAGTGGGGATGGCTACACCTTC
CDR3: CSASSGDGYTF

V: TRBV18
size: few
J: TRBJ2-5
D: NA
DNA: TGTGCCAGCTCACCACGGGTCGGGGGCGGCGAGACCCAGTACTTC
CDR3: CASSPRVGGGETQYF